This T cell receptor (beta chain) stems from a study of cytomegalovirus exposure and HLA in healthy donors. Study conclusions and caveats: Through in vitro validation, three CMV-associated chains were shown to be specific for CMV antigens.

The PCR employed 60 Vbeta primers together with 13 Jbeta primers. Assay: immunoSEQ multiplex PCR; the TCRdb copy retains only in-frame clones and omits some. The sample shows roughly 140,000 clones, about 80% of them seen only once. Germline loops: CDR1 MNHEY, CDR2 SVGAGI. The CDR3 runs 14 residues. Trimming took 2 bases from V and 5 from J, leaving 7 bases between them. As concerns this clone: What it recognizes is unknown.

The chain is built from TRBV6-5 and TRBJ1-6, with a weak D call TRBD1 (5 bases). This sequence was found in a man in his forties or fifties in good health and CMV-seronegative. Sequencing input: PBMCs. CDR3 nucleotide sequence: TGTGCCAGCAGTTACCTACAGGATAATTCACCCCTCCACTTT. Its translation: CASSYLQDNSPLHF.